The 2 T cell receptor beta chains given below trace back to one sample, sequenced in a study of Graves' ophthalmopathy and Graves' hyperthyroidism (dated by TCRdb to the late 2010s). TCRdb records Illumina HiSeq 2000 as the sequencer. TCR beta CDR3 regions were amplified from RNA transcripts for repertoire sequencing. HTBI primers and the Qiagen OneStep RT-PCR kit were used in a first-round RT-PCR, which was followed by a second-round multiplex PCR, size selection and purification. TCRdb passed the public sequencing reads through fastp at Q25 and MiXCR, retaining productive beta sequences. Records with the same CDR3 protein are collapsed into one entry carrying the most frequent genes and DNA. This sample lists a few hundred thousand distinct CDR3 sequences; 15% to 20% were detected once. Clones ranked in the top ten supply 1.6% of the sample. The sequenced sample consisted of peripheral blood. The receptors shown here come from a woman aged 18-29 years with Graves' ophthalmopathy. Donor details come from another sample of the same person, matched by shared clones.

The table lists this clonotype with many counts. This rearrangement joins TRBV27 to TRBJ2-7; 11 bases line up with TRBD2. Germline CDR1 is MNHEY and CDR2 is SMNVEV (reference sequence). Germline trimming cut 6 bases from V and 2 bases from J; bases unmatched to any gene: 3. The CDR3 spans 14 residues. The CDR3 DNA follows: TGTGCCAGCAGCCCTAGCGGGGGGACCTACGAGCAGTACTTC. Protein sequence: CASSPSGGTYEQYF.

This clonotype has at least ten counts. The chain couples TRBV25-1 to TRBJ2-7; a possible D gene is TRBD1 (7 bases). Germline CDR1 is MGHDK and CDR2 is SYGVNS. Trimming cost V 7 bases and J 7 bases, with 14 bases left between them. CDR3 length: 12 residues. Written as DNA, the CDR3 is TGTGCCAGCAAGCAGACAGGGAGGGAGCAGTACTTC. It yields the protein CASKQTGREQYF.